This T cell receptor beta chain was observed in a study of human T cells and chemical hapten exposure. In the study overall: Sensitization used 2% DPC on about 2 cm by about 2 cm upper inner arm skin. Patch tests put 0.01% DPC on the upper back, read at 6 days. Study-level points and caveats: Compared with pre-sensitization or healthy control sets, expanded TCRs clustered more.

As for time point: patch test 3, about 24 weeks after DPC sensitization. Noted treatment: therapeutic diphenylcyclopropenone sensitization with weekly scalp DPC. This clonotype has ten or more counts. Its antigen remains unidentified. Germline lookup yields CDR1 SGHAT and CDR2 FQNNGV. The CDR3 has 16 amino acids. V shed 5 bases and J 5 bases; nucleotides not matched to a gene: 12. TCRdb reprocessed the RACE reads via MiXCR and lists one record per CDR3 protein. The table shows approximately 30,000 distinct CDR3 sequences, with about 5.6% occurring only once. Sequencing used whole blood, obtained in connection with sensitization to the hapten diphenylcyclopropenone (DPC). The chain has TRBV11-2 and TRBJ2-4, with TRBD1 matching 7 bases. The clonotype originates from a man younger than 40 with alopecia areata. Some clones in this sample may be carry-over from other donors' samples. Here the CDR3 reads CASSHYRGAKENIQYF. The CDR3 coding sequence is TGTGCCAGCAGCCACTACAGGGGCGCGAAGGAAAACATTCAGTACTTC. The complete variable domain, with remaining parts taken from reference TRBV11-2 and TRBJ2-4, reads EAGVAQSPRYKIIEKRQSVAFWCNPISGHATLYWYQQILGQGPKLLIQFQNNGVVDDSQLPKDRFSAERLKGVDSTLKIQPAKLEDSAVYLCASSHYRGAKENIQYFGAGTRLSVL.